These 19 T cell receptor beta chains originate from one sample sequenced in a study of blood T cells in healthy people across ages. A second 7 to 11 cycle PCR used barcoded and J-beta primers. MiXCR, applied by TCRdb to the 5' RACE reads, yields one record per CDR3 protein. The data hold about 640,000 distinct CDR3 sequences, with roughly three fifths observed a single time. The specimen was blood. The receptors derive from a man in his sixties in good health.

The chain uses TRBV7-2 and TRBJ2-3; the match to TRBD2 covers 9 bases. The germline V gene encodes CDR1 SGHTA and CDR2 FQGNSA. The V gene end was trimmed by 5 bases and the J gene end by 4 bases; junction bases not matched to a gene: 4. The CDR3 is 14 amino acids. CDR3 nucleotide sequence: TGTGCCAGCAGCCGGGGACTAGCATCAGATACGCAGTATTTT. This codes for CASSRGLASDTQYF.

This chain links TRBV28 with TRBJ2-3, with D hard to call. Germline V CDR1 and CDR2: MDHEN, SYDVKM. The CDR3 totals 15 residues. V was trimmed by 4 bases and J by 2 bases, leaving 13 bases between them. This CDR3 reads CASSYAEGYTDTQYF. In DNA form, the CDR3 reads TGTGCCAGCAGTTACGCGGAAGGGTACACAGATACGCAGTATTTT.

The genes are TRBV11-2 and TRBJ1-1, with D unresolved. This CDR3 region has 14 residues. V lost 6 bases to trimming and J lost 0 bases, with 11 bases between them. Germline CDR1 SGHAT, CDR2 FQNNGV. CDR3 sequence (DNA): TGTGCCAGCAGTTTTCGGGGAGTGAACACTGAAGCTTTCTTT. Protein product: CASSFRGVNTEAFF.

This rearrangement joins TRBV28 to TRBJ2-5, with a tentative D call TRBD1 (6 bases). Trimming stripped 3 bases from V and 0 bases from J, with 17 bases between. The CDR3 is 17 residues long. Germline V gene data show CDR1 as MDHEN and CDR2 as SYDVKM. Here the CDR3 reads CASSLTVGYRDQETQYF. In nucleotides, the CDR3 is TGTGCCAGCAGTTTGACCGTAGGGTACAGGGACCAAGAGACCCAGTACTTC.

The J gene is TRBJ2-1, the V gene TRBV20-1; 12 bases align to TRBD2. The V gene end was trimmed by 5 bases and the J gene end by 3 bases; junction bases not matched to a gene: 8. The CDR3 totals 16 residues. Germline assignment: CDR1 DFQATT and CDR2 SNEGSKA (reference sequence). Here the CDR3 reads CSAYVLAGGIYNEQFF. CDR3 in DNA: TGCAGTGCTTACGTACTAGCGGGGGGTATCTACAATGAGCAGTTCTTC.

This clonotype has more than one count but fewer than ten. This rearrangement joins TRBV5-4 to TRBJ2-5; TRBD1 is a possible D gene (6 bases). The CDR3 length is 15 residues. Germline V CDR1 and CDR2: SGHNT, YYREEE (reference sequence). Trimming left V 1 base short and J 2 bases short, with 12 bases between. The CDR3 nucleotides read TGTGCCAGCAGCTTGAAGGGGGTGGGGCAAGAGACCCAGTACTTC. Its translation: CASSLKGVGQETQYF.

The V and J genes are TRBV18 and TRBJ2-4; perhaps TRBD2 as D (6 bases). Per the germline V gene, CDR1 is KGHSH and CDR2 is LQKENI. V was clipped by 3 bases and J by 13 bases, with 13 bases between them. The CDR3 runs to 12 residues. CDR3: CASSPQGREQYF. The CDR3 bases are TGTGCCAGCTCACCTCAGGGCCGGGAGCAGTACTTC.

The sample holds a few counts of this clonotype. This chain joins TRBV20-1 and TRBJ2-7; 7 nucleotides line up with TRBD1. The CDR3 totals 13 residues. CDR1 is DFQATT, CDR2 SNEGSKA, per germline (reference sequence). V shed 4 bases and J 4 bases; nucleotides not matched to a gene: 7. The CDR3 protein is CSAKTGWEYEQYF. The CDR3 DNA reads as TGCAGTGCTAAGACAGGGTGGGAGTACGAGCAGTACTTC.

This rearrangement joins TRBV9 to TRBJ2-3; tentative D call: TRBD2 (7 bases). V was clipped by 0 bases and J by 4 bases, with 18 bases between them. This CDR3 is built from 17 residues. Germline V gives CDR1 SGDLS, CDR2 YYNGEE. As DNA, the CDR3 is TGTGCCAGCAGCGTAGGCGGGGGCCTACCCGGGGCAGATACGCAGTATTTT. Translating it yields CASSVGGGLPGADTQYF. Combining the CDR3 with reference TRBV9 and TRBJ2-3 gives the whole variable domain DSGVTQTPKHLITATGQRVTLRCSPRSGDLSVYWYQQSLDQGLQFLIQYYNGEERAKGNILERFSAQQFPDLHSELNLSSLELGDSALYFCASSVGGGLPGADTQYFGPGTRLTVL.

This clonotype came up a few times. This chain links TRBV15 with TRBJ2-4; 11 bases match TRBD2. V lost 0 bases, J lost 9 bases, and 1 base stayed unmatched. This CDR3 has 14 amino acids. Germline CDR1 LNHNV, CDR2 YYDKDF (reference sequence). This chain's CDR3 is CATSRETSGGIQYF. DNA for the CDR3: TGTGCCACCAGCAGAGAAACTAGCGGGGGCATTCAGTACTTC.

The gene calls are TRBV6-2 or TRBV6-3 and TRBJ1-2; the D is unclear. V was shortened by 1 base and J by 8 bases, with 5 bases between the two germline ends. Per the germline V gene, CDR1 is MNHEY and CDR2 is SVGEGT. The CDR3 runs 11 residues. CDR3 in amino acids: CASSYFGGYTF. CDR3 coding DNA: TGTGCCAGCAGTTACTTCGGGGGCTACACCTTC.

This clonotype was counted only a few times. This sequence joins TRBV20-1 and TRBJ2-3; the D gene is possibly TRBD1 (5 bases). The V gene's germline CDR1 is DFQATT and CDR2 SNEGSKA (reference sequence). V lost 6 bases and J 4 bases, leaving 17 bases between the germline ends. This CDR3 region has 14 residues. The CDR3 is CSAQGLRSADTQYF. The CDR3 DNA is TGCAGTGCCCAGGGTTTAAGGTCCGCAGATACGCAGTATTTT.

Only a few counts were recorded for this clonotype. Here the CDR3 reads CASSVATGVETQYF. The CDR3 nucleotides read TGTGCCAGCAGCGTAGCTACAGGGGTAGAGACCCAGTACTTC. The rearrangement links TRBV9 to TRBJ2-4; 7 nucleotides agree with TRBD1. The J call may be faulty, since TRBJ2-5 better matches the DNA end. Germline CDR1 SGDLS, CDR2 YYNGEE. The CDR3 length is 14 residues.

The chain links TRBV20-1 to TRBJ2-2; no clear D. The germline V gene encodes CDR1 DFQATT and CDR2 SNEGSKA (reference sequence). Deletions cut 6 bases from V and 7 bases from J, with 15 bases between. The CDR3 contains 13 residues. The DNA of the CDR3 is TGCAGTGCCCCTGTTCGAGTGAGCGGGGAGCTGTTTTTT. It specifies CSAPVRVSGELFF.

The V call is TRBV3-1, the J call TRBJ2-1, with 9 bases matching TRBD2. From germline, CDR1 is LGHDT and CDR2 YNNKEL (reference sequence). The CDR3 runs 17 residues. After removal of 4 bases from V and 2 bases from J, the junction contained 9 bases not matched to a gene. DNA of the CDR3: TGTGCCAGCAGCCCGGGTAATGTAGCGGGGGCCTACAATGAGCAGTTCTTC. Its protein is CASSPGNVAGAYNEQFF.

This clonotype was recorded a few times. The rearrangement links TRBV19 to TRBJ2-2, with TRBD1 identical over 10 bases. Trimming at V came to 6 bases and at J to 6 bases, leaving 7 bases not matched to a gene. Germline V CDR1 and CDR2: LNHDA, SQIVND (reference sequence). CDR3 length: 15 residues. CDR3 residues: CASRPGQGRPGELFF. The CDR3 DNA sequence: TGTGCCAGTAGACCGGGACAGGGGCGCCCCGGGGAGCTGTTTTTT.

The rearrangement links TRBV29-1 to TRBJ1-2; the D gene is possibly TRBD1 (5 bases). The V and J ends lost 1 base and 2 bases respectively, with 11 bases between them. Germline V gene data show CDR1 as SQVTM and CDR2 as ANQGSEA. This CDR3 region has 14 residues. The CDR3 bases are TGCAGCGTTGAAGTAGCTGGGACGAACTATGGCTACACCTTC. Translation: CSVEVAGTNYGYTF.

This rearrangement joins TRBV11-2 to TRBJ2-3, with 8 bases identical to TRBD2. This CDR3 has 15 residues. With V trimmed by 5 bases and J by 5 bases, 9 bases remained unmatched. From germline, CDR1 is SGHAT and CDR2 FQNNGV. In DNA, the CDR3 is TGTGCCAGCAGCCCCACGGGACTAGTCCGAGATACGCAGTATTTT. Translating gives CASSPTGLVRDTQYF.

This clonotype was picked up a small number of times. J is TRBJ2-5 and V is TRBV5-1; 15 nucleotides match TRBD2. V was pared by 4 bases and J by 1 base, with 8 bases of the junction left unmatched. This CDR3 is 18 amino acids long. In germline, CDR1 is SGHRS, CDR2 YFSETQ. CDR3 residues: CASSAGTSGGPIQETQYF. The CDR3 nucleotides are TGCGCCAGCAGCGCGGGGACTAGCGGGGGGCCCATCCAAGAGACCCAGTACTTC.